Presented here are 30 T cell receptor beta chains from one specimen sequenced in a study of blood T cells in healthy people across ages. With a J-beta primer mix and a sample-barcoded 5' primer, a second PCR ran about 7 to 12 cycles. In TCRdb, the 5' RACE reads were re-called with MiXCR into one record per CDR3 protein. Of about 580,000 distinct CDR3 sequences in the sample, more than 45% were seen once. The specimen was blood. These receptors were collected from a man older than 75 in good health.

This clonotype has more than one count but fewer than ten. The gene calls are TRBV11-1 and TRBJ2-5; 11 nucleotides match TRBD2. Germline CDR1 reads SGHAT; CDR2 reads FQDESV (reference sequence). The CDR3 extends over 15 amino acids. Losses at the gene ends were 6 bases for V and 4 bases for J; bases not matched to a gene: 7. In DNA, the CDR3 is TGTGCCAGCAGATCGACTAGCGGGGCGGGAGAGACCCAGTACTTC. It yields the protein CASRSTSGAGETQYF.

V gene TRBV5-1 combines with J gene TRBJ2-1; maybe TRBD2 (6 bases). V dropped 3 bases and J dropped 5 bases, with 18 bases sitting between them. Germline loops: CDR1 SGHRS, CDR2 YFSETQ. The CDR3 is 16 amino acids. The DNA of the CDR3 is TGCGCCAGCAGCTGGGAGCCCGGGAGAGCGAACAATGAGCAGTTCTTC. This encodes CASSWEPGRANNEQFF.

This clonotype was counted a few times. The chain joins TRBV20-1 to TRBJ2-7; tentatively, D is TRBD1 or TRBD2 (6 bases each). Germline CDR1 DFQATT, CDR2 SNEGSKA (reference sequence). Deletions cut 6 bases from V and 1 base from J, with 22 bases between. This CDR3 region has 16 residues. The CDR3 spells CSARGLAHNTSYEQYF. CDR3 DNA: TGCAGTGCCCGGGGGCTAGCGCACAACACGTCCTACGAGCAGTACTTC.

The genes are TRBV4-2 and TRBJ2-1, with 9 bases that match TRBD2. The CDR3 loop spans 17 amino acids. J lost 0 bases, V lost 0 bases, and 3 bases had no gene match. Germline CDR1 and CDR2: LGHNA and YNFKEQ. CDR3 in amino acids: CASSQDLAGASYNEQFF. CDR3 bases: TGTGCCAGCAGCCAAGATTTAGCGGGAGCCTCCTACAATGAGCAGTTCTTC.

The chain has TRBV4-3 and TRBJ2-7, with D uncertain. Germline-derived CDR1 and CDR2 are LGHNA and YSLEER. Trimming removed 0 bases from V and 0 bases from J, with 12 bases in between. The CDR3 consists of 16 residues. The CDR3 reads CASSQDVVPSSYEQYF. The CDR3 coding sequence is TGCGCCAGCAGCCAAGATGTGGTTCCTAGCTCCTACGAGCAGTACTTC.

The chain uses TRBV20-1 and TRBJ1-1, with a possible D match to TRBD1 (5 bases). The CDR3 is made up of 12 amino acids. V was clipped by 3 bases and J by 4 bases, with 9 bases between them. Germline CDR1 DFQATT, CDR2 SNEGSKA (reference sequence). DNA for the CDR3: TGCAGTGCTAGGGCTGGGGGCACTGAAGCTTTCTTT. It is translated as CSARAGGTEAFF.

The gene calls are TRBV20-1 and TRBJ2-5, with D possibly TRBD1 on 6 matching bases. CDR1 DFQATT and CDR2 SNEGSKA come from the germline V gene (reference sequence). This CDR3 contains 13 residues. With 3 bases removed from V and 3 bases from J, the gap between germline ends came to 11 bases. The CDR3 DNA reads TGCAGTGCTAGGGTCACAGGGAAAGAGACCCAGTACTTC. The encoded protein is CSARVTGKETQYF.

V and J are TRBV6-2 or TRBV6-3 and TRBJ1-1, with a possible D match to TRBD1 (6 bases). V was clipped by 2 bases and J by 4 bases, with 17 bases between them. The length of the CDR3 is 16 residues. Looked up from germline, CDR1 is MNHEY and CDR2 is SVGEGT. In nucleotides, the CDR3 is TGTGCCAGCAGTTACGGGGGGCGATCATCGGCCACTGAAGCTTTCTTT. Translated, it gives CASSYGGRSSATEAFF.

The chain carries TRBV14 and TRBJ1-2, with D possibly matching TRBD1 (5 bases). The CDR3 runs to 15 residues. V lost 0 bases and J lost 6, with 14 bases in between. Per germline, CDR1 SGHDN and CDR2 FVKESK. The CDR3 protein is CASSQDSGRVDGYTF. The CDR3 DNA reads TGTGCCAGCAGCCAAGATTCCGGCAGGGTTGATGGCTACACCTTC.

The V and J genes are TRBV20-1 and TRBJ2-7; a possible D gene is TRBD1 (7 bases). Germline loops: CDR1 DFQATT, CDR2 SNEGSKA (reference sequence). The V end was cut by 5 bases, the J end by 0 bases, with 11 bases between. The CDR3 is 13 amino acids. The CDR3 region is CSAAGQSSYEQYF. As DNA, the CDR3 is TGCAGTGCTGCGGGACAGTCCTCCTACGAGCAGTACTTC.

The V call is TRBV20-1, the J call TRBJ2-3; 10 bases are shared with TRBD2. V trimming: 4 bases; J trimming: 6 bases; junction bases outside the gene matches: 16. Germline V gives CDR1 DFQATT, CDR2 SNEGSKA (reference sequence). The CDR3 has 17 amino acids. The DNA for the CDR3 is TGCAGTGCTACGACTTCAAGTGCTAGCGGGAGCTTTGATACGCAGTATTTT. Translating gives CSATTSSASGSFDTQYF.

The V gene is TRBV6-2 or TRBV6-3, the J gene TRBJ2-1; the match to TRBD2 covers 9 bases. CDR1 and CDR2 from the germline V gene are MNHEY and SVGEGT. The CDR3 contains 16 residues. V shed 0 bases, J shed 7 bases, and the junction held 7 bases outside the gene matches. The CDR3 region is CASSYSMSGGPNEQFF. The CDR3 DNA reads TGTGCCAGCAGTTACTCGATGAGCGGGGGGCCGAATGAGCAGTTCTTC.

The rearrangement links TRBV20-1 to TRBJ2-3, with 14 bases lining up with TRBD2. CDR3 size: 14 residues. With V trimmed by 7 bases and J by 4 bases, 4 bases remained unmatched. Germline V CDR1 and CDR2: DFQATT, SNEGSKA (reference sequence). CDR3: CSDSTSGRADTQYF. CDR3 nucleotide sequence: TGCAGTGACTCGACTAGCGGGAGGGCAGATACGCAGTATTTT.

The rearrangement joins TRBV14 to TRBJ2-1; 7 positions match TRBD2. After removal of 1 base from V and 9 bases from J, the junction contained 6 bases not matched to a gene. The CDR3 runs to 14 residues. The germline gives CDR1 SGHDN, CDR2 FVKESK. Written as DNA, the CDR3 is TGTGCCAGCAGCCAAGGCACTAGCGCGAGTGAGCAGTTCTTC. Protein sequence: CASSQGTSASEQFF.

The V and J genes are TRBV3-1 and TRBJ1-1; D is unclear. Germline lookup yields CDR1 LGHDT and CDR2 YNNKEL (reference sequence). Trimming left V 0 bases short and J 4 bases short, with 18 bases between. CDR3 size: 17 residues. CDR3 in DNA: TGTGCCAGCAGCCAAGATATTCGCAAATCCGCGGCCACTGAAGCTTTCTTT. This gives the protein CASSQDIRKSAATEAFF.

This clonotype was observed a handful of times. This sequence joins TRBV2 and TRBJ1-5, with D maybe TRBD1 (5 bases). Germline CDR1 reads SNHLY; CDR2 reads FYNNEI. The CDR3 sequence is 14 residues long. The V gene lost 6 bases and the J gene lost 9 bases, with 18 bases spanning the gap. DNA for the CDR3: TGTGCCAGCAGGTTGGGGACGGAATCCTGGCCCCAGCATTTT. It translates to CASRLGTESWPQHF.

The CDR3, as DNA: TGCGCCAGCAGCCAAGAGTCCCCCGGGCTTCACACAGATACGCAGTATTTT. Its translation: CASSQESPGLHTDTQYF. The chain couples TRBV4-1 to TRBJ2-3; no clear D gene. The CDR3 runs to 17 residues. Germline values: CDR1 MGHRA, CDR2 YSYEKL. Trimming shortened V by 0 bases and J by 2 bases, and 15 bases separated the two germline ends.

This clonotype was found a few times. This chain uses TRBV29-1 with TRBJ1-5, with 10 bases matching TRBD1. CDR1 is SQVTM and CDR2 is ANQGSEA in the germline V gene. There are 14 residues in the CDR3. Losses at the gene ends were 5 bases for V and 7 bases for J; bases not matched to a gene: 8. CDR3 protein: CSVSSGTGDQPQHF. The CDR3 nucleotides read TGCAGCGTTTCGTCCGGGACAGGGGACCAGCCCCAGCATTTT.

This clonotype was seen more than once but under ten times. The genes are TRBV5-1 and TRBJ2-7; tentatively, D is TRBD1 (6 bases). V was clipped by 4 bases and J by 7 bases, with 15 bases between them. The CDR3 is 13 residues long. Germline assignment: CDR1 SGHRS and CDR2 YFSETQ. CDR3 sequence (DNA): TGCGCCAGCAGCCCGAACAGGGAGAAAGAGCAGTACTTC. Its translation: CASSPNREKEQYF.

This clonotype was picked up a small number of times. A much larger clone lies a single base off, so this may be a read error. The rearrangement links TRBV6-5 to TRBJ2-7; D remains unclear. CDR3 length: 19 residues. Germline lookup yields CDR1 MNHEY and CDR2 SVGAGI. Trimming took 4 bases from V and 0 from J, leaving 25 bases between them. The CDR3 DNA reads as TGTGCCAGCAGTTTACTCGGGCCTTTGGTGCGCTCGGGCTCCTACGAGCAGTACTTC. Translating it yields CASSLLGPLVRSGSYEQYF.

The chain combines TRBV27 with TRBJ2-7; a possible D gene is TRBD1 (6 bases). V was trimmed by 5 bases and J by 0 bases, leaving 20 bases between them. This CDR3 is built from 17 residues. The V gene's germline CDR1 is MNHEY and CDR2 SMNVEV (reference sequence). As DNA, the CDR3 is TGTGCCAGCAGTCTCCGGTTTGGGGACATCTCCTCCTACGAGCAGTACTTC. Translation gives CASSLRFGDISSYEQYF.

The J gene is TRBJ1-6, the V gene TRBV12-3 or TRBV12-4; D is ambiguous. V dropped 5 bases and J dropped 9 bases, with 11 bases sitting between them. The CDR3 sequence is 13 residues long. This CDR3 reads CASSPELGSPLHF. As DNA, the CDR3 is TGTGCCAGCAGTCCAGAACTCGGTTCACCCCTCCACTTT.

In this sample, this clonotype turned up many times. The CDR3: CASSLGQNYEQYF. The CDR3, as DNA: TGTGCCAGCAGCTTAGGACAGAACTACGAGCAGTACTTC. The rearrangement links TRBV7-2 to TRBJ2-7; D possibly corresponds to TRBD1 (5 bases). Germline CDR1 and CDR2: SGHTA and FQGNSA. The V end was cut by 1 base, the J end by 3 bases, with 7 bases between. This CDR3 has 13 amino acids.

The V gene is TRBV5-1, the J gene TRBJ2-1; D perhaps matches TRBD1 (5 bases). Per germline, CDR1 SGHRS and CDR2 YFSETQ. V was shortened by 5 bases and J by 1 base, with 16 bases between the two germline ends. The CDR3 covers 16 residues. CDR3 sequence: CASSADTRASYNEQFF. CDR3 nucleotide sequence: TGCGCCAGCAGTGCGGACACCCGGGCATCCTACAATGAGCAGTTCTTC.

Ten or more counts support this clonotype. CDR3 region: CASSQEVAGADTQYF. In DNA form, the CDR3 reads TGCGCCAGCAGCCAAGAGGTAGCGGGAGCCGATACGCAGTATTTT. This chain connects TRBV4-3 to TRBJ2-3, with TRBD2 matching 9 bases. The CDR3 contains 15 residues. Germline V gene sequence: CDR1 LGHNA, CDR2 YSLEER. J lost 6 bases, V lost 0 bases, and 4 bases had no gene match.

The V call is TRBV15, the J call TRBJ1-3; maybe TRBD1 (5 bases). Trimming shortened V by 5 bases and J by 2 bases, and 13 bases separated the two germline ends. Germline-derived CDR1 and CDR2 are LNHNV and YYDKDF (reference sequence). The CDR3 covers 15 residues. CDR3 bases: TGTGCCACCAGCCCGAATCTGGGGGCTGGAAACACCATATATTTT. This codes for CATSPNLGAGNTIYF.

This clonotype was found a few times. This rearrangement joins TRBV20-1 to TRBJ2-5; D call uncertain. CDR1 and CDR2 (germline): DFQATT, SNEGSKA (reference sequence). V dropped 0 bases and J dropped 1 base, with 6 bases sitting between them. CDR3 size: 13 residues. The CDR3, as DNA: TGCAGTGCTAGAGATAGCCTCCAAGAGACCCAGTACTTC. Amino acid sequence: CSARDSLQETQYF.

The chain is built from TRBV7-2 and TRBJ2-7; the D gene is possibly TRBD2 (6 bases). The CDR3 consists of 16 residues. Trimming shortened V by 4 bases and J by 1 base, and 17 bases separated the two germline ends. CDR1 and CDR2 (germline): SGHTA, FQGNSA. The CDR3 here is CASSSPRDSFSYEQYF. The CDR3 DNA follows: TGTGCCAGCAGCTCTCCCCGGGACTCCTTTTCCTACGAGCAGTACTTC.

The J gene is TRBJ1-2, the V gene TRBV30; 10 nucleotides match TRBD1. The length of the CDR3 is 13 residues. CDR1 GTSNPN and CDR2 SVGIG come from the germline V gene (reference sequence). The J segment lost 6 bases and the V segment lost 4 bases, leaving 5 bases of the junction unmatched. This CDR3 is CAWTGTGVHGYTF. CDR3 coding DNA: TGTGCCTGGACCGGGACAGGGGTACATGGCTACACCTTC.

This clonotype was counted once. The chain couples TRBV30 to TRBJ2-1; TRBD2 agrees at 7 bases. CDR1 is GTSNPN and CDR2 is SVGIG in the germline V gene (reference sequence). Losses at the gene ends were 3 bases for V and 7 bases for J; bases not matched to a gene: 6. The length of the CDR3 is 13 residues. CDR3 bases: TGTGCCTGGAGGTTCCCGGGGGGAAATGAGCAGTTCTTC. Translated: CAWRFPGGNEQFF.